This T cell receptor (beta chain) emerged from a study of T cells in Graves' hyperthyroidism and ophthalmopathy. The study, taken as a whole, reports: Appearing also in blood were most of the thyroid clonotypes expanded above 0.001. The model predicted ophthalmopathy a median approximately 6 months before onset.

Germline loops: CDR1 SEHNR, CDR2 FQNEAQ (reference sequence). V shed 4 bases, J shed 5 bases, and the junction held 11 bases outside the gene matches. The CDR3 runs to 15 residues. In its sample, this clonotype was seen many times. Its cognate antigen is unknown. RNA transcripts were the template for amplifying TCR beta CDR3 regions. First-round RT-PCR targeting the TCR CDR3 was performed with the HTBI primer set. From the multiplex PCR reads, TCRdb called clonotypes with MiXCR, one entry per CDR3 protein. The sample includes nearly 600,000 distinct CDR3 sequences, roughly 13% of them seen just once. The V and J genes are TRBV7-9 and TRBJ2-7; the match to TRBD1 covers 7 bases. The sample comprised blood. This sequence originates from a woman in her 30s with Graves' hyperthyroidism that later progressed to Graves' ophthalmopathy. As DNA, the CDR3 is TGTGCCAGCAGCTCGCTGACAGGGTGGGACCACGAGCAGTACTTC. It yields the protein CASSSLTGWDHEQYF.